The 6 T cell receptor beta chains given below trace back to one sample, sequenced in a study of blood T cell repertoires in COVID-19. The assay was immunoSEQ multiplex PCR, and TCRdb's table has in-frame clones only and misses some. The sample records roughly 100,000 clones, 86% being singletons. The sample consisted of peripheral blood. The receptors originated from an elderly man with acute or convalescent COVID-19.

The gene calls are TRBV25-1 and TRBJ2-1; D is uncertain. CDR1 is MGHDK, CDR2 SYGVNS, per germline. Deletions cut 10 bases from V and 5 bases from J, with 6 bases between. This CDR3 has 10 residues. CDR3 DNA sequence: TGTGCCACCTCAGACAATGAGCAGTTCTTC. Translated, it gives CATSDNEQFF.

This rearrangement joins TRBV7-8 to TRBJ2-3; 10 nucleotides align to TRBD2. After removal of 5 bases from V and 1 base from J, the junction contained 3 bases not matched to a gene. CDR1 and CDR2 (germline): SGHVS, FQNEAQ. The CDR3 is 15 residues long. The CDR3 region is CASSPLAGGTDTQYF. CDR3 in DNA: TGTGCCAGCAGCCCCCTAGCGGGGGGCACAGATACGCAGTATTTT.

This chain uses TRBV10-2 with TRBJ2-1; 8 bases line up with TRBD2. V gave up 3 bases and J gave up 5 bases; unmatched junction bases: 3. This CDR3 has 14 residues. Looked up from germline, CDR1 is WSHSY and CDR2 is SAAADI. In DNA form, the CDR3 reads TGCGCCAGCAGTGAACTAGCGGACCACAATGAGCAGTTCTTC. It encodes CASSELADHNEQFF.

The chain uses TRBV28 and TRBJ2-1; TRBD1 matches at 9 bases. This CDR3 region has 13 residues. The ends lost 1 base at V and 13 bases at J; junction bases unmatched: 5. Germline V gene data show CDR1 as MDHEN and CDR2 as SYDVKM. The CDR3 bases are TGTGCCAGCAGTTTATTACAGGGACAGGGTCAGTTCTTC. Its protein product is CASSLLQGQGQFF.

The V and J genes are TRBV6-2 or TRBV6-3 and TRBJ2-3; 8 nucleotides agree with TRBD2. Germline CDR1 is MNHEY and CDR2 is SVGEGT. This CDR3 is built from 16 residues. The J segment lost 0 bases and the V segment lost 4 bases, leaving 6 bases of the junction unmatched. For the CDR3, the DNA is TGTGCCAGCAGTTCCAGACTAGCGCACAGCACAGATACGCAGTATTTT. This sequence encodes CASSSRLAHSTDTQYF.

The J gene is TRBJ1-1, the V gene TRBV5-1, with D hard to call. V was shortened by 0 bases and J by 0 bases, with 9 bases between the two germline ends. The CDR3 is 15 amino acids. Germline CDR1 and CDR2: SGHRS and YFSETQ. CDR3 residues: CASSLVMEMNTEAFF. CDR3 nucleotides: TGCGCCAGCAGCTTGGTTATGGAGATGAACACTGAAGCTTTCTTT.